This T cell receptor beta chain was sequenced in a study of regulatory T cells in long-lasting Graves disease. Libraries of TCR beta came from iRepertoire HTBI primers plus Arm-PCR of CDR3 regions. Each CDR3 protein is one row after TCRdb ran MiXCR on the multiplex PCR reads. The table has 360,000 or so distinct CDR3 sequences, roughly 16% seen once. Looked up from germline, CDR1 is SEHNR and CDR2 is FQNEAQ (reference sequence). Trimming took 1 base from V and 7 from J; bases not matched to a gene: 4. This CDR3 is built from 13 residues. This clonotype was observed at least ten times. The sample's time point: newly diagnosed GD, antithyroid drugs for less than 3 months. The TCR library used RNA extracted from PBMCs. These sequences were also reported in another study, on T cells in Graves' hyperthyroidism and ophthalmopathy.

The TCR sequence derives from a woman younger than 30 with Graves disease. Sequencing was performed on peripheral blood mononuclear cells (PBMCs), taken at new diagnosis, from a patient treated with antithyroid drugs. The rearrangement uses TRBV7-9 and TRBJ2-7, with 7 positions matching TRBD2. The CDR3, as DNA: TGTGCCAGCAGCTTAGGATTTAGCGGGGAGCAGTACTTC. It is translated as CASSLGFSGEQYF.